This T cell receptor (beta chain) was recovered during a study of blood T cell repertoires in COVID-19. Study context: The United States, Italy and Spain were the sources of the acute and convalescent COVID-19 samples. PBMCs, B-cell-depleted T cells, or T cells were the source of the cDNA or gDNA that made up the material.

This clone was found once. Authors' data handling: Estimation of nucleated cell counts relied on the amplification of reference gene primers. The protocol was immunoSEQ multiplex PCR, while the TCRdb copy is restricted to in-frame clones and leaves out a portion. V, J and clone size are taken as reported in that table, and D and trimming were inferred from the DNA itself. Of fewer than 600,000 clones in the sample, roughly 89% were seen once. V shed 5 bases and J 0 bases; nucleotides not matched to a gene: 2. The germline CDR1 and CDR2 sequences are SGHTA and FQGTGA. The CDR3 length is 14 residues. Patients of the Seattle cohort, enrolled during active infection, were followed longitudinally.

The source material was peripheral blood. The receptor was isolated from a man younger than 35 with COVID-19, enrolled during active disease. The chain couples TRBV7-3 to TRBJ2-3; 7 bases map to TRBD2. The CDR3 here is CASSRGDSTDTQYF. As DNA, the CDR3 is TGTGCCAGCAGCCGGGGGGATAGCACAGATACGCAGTATTTT.